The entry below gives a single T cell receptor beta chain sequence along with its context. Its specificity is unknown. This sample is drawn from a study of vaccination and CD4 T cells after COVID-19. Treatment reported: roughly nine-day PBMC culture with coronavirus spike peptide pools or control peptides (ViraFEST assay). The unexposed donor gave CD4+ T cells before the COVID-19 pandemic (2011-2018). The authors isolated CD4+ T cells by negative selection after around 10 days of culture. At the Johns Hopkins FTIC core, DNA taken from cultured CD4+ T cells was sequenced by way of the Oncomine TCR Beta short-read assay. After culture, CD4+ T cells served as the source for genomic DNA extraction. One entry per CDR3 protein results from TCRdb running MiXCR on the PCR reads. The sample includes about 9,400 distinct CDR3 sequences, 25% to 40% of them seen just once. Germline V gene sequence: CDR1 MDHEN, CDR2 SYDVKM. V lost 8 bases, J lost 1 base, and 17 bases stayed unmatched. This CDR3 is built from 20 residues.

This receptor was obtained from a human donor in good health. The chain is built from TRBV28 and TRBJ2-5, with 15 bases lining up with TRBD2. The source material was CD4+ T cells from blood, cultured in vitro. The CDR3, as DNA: TGTGCCAGCGCATCACTACCGGGACTAGCGGGAGGAGGAGTCCAAGAGACCCAGTACTTC. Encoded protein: CASASLPGLAGGGVQETQYF. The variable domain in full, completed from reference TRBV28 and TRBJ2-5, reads DVKVTQSSRYLVKRTGEKVFLECVQDMDHENMFWYRQDPGLGLRLIYFSYDVKMKEKGDIPEGYSVSREKKERFSLILESASTNQTSMYLCASASLPGLAGGGVQETQYFGPGTRLLVL.